This passage covers 21 T cell receptor beta chains from one sample sequenced in a study of STAT5B mutations in CD4+ large granular lymphocyte leukemia. Assay: immunoSEQ multiplex PCR; the TCRdb copy retains only in-frame clones and omits some. This repertoire shows under 35,000 clones, around 80% found once; its top ten account for about 2.1%. Sequencing was carried out using CD4+ T cells from blood buffy coats. The receptors were sampled from a human donor in good health.

This clone has just a few counts. The chain combines TRBV11-2 with TRBJ2-1; the D gene is possibly TRBD2 (5 bases). Germline CDR1 is SGHAT and CDR2 is FQNNGV. CDR3 length: 13 residues. Trimming took 4 bases from V and 4 from J, leaving 8 bases between them. The CDR3 loop is CASSWTQYNEQFF. CDR3 nucleotide sequence: TGTGCCAGCAGCTGGACTCAGTACAATGAGCAGTTCTTC. Filled out from reference TRBV11-2 and TRBJ2-1, the complete variable domain reads EAGVAQSPRYKIIEKRQSVAFWCNPISGHATLYWYQQILGQGPKLLIQFQNNGVVDDSQLPKDRFSAERLKGVDSTLKIQPAKLEDSAVYLCASSWTQYNEQFFGPGTRLTVL.

This chain uses TRBV18 with TRBJ2-3; 8 nucleotides line up with TRBD1. CDR3 size: 17 residues. V trimming: 1 base; J trimming: 0 bases; junction bases outside the gene matches: 6. The germline CDR1 and CDR2 sequences are KGHSH and LQKENI. The CDR3 DNA reads as TGTGCCAGCTCACCACTCAGGGGGCGCGCCAGCACAGATACGCAGTATTTT. Residues: CASSPLRGRASTDTQYF.

This clone occurred once. The rearrangement joins TRBV14 to TRBJ2-7, with D hard to call. The V gene's germline CDR1 is SGHDN and CDR2 FVKESK. The CDR3 has 13 amino acids. V lost 6 bases to trimming and J lost 1 base, with 10 bases between them. CDR3: CASSPSGSYEQYF. The CDR3 DNA reads as TGTGCCAGCAGTCCTTCGGGTTCCTACGAGCAGTACTTC. The full variable domain, in which reference TRBV14 and TRBJ2-7 provide the parts outside the CDR3, is EAGVTQFPSHSVIEKGQTVTLRCDPISGHDNLYWYRRVMGKEIKFLLHFVKESKQDESGMPNNRFLAERTGGTYSTLKVQPAELEDSGVYFCASSPSGSYEQYFGPGTRLTVT.

This clone is a singleton in its sample. V usage is TRBV15 and J usage is TRBJ2-1, with 11 bases lining up with TRBD2. Trimming removed 5 bases from V and 3 bases from J; junction bases left unmatched: 3. Germline V lookup: CDR1 LNHNV, CDR2 YYDKDF (reference sequence). This CDR3 has 15 amino acids. The CDR3 loop is CATSRGLADYNEQFF. DNA for the CDR3: TGTGCCACCAGCCGGGGACTAGCGGACTACAATGAGCAGTTCTTC. Combining the CDR3 with reference TRBV15 and TRBJ2-1 gives the whole variable domain DAMVIQNPRYQVTQFGKPVTLSCSQTLNHNVMYWYQQKSSQAPKLLFHYYDKDFNNEADTPDNFQSRRPNTSFCFLDIRSPGLGDTAMYLCATSRGLADYNEQFFGPGTRLTVL.

The chain joins TRBV9 to TRBJ2-2; TRBD1 might be the D (5 bases). From germline, CDR1 is SGDLS and CDR2 YYNGEE. V lost 0 bases and J 6 bases, leaving 12 bases between the germline ends. The CDR3 spans 15 residues. DNA for the CDR3: TGTGCCAGCAGCGTAGGTGGACATCCACCCGGGGAGCTGTTTTTT. This encodes CASSVGGHPPGELFF.

V gene TRBV5-8 combines with J gene TRBJ1-3, with D unresolved. Germline CDR1 and CDR2: SGHTS and YDEGEE. V was pared by 2 bases and J by 0 bases, with 12 bases between. The CDR3 is 16 residues long. The CDR3 bases are TGTGCCAGCAGCTTTAACAAGGCCGACTCTGGAAACACCATATATTTT. This encodes CASSFNKADSGNTIYF.

This clone was counted only a few times. The rearrangement uses TRBV19 and TRBJ1-6; 7 bases map to TRBD1. J gave up 8 bases and V 3 bases, and 7 bases lay outside the gene matches. Germline loops: CDR1 LNHDA, CDR2 SQIVND (reference sequence). The CDR3 consists of 15 residues. The CDR3 region is CASSMKTGRDSPLHF. The CDR3 nucleotides read TGTGCCAGTAGTATGAAGACAGGGAGGGATTCACCCCTCCACTTT.

The chain uses TRBV14 and TRBJ2-7; D is possibly TRBD1 (6 bases). The CDR3 length is 15 residues. The V gene lost 4 bases and the J gene lost 0 bases, with 13 bases spanning the gap. Per the germline V gene, CDR1 is SGHDN and CDR2 is FVKESK. The CDR3 bases are TGTGCCAGCAGCCCAGGGACATCACACTCCTACGAGCAGTACTTC. The encoded protein is CASSPGTSHSYEQYF.

This chain joins TRBV5-1 and TRBJ2-5; the match to TRBD2 covers 8 bases. Germline V lookup: CDR1 SGHRS, CDR2 YFSETQ. The CDR3 has 15 residues. Losses at the gene ends were 2 bases for V and 0 bases for J; bases not matched to a gene: 3. CDR3 residues: CASSFGGAYQETQYF. The CDR3 DNA sequence: TGCGCCAGCAGCTTCGGGGGGGCGTACCAAGAGACCCAGTACTTC.

J is TRBJ1-1 and V is TRBV2; D might be TRBD1 (5 bases). The CDR3 is made up of 16 amino acids. Germline-derived CDR1 and CDR2 are SNHLY and FYNNEI. The ends were cut back, 6 bases at V and 4 bases at J, with 21 bases in the middle. The CDR3 sequence is CASRGRERGEGTEAFF. The DNA of the CDR3 is TGTGCCAGCAGGGGTCGAGAAAGGGGCGAAGGCACTGAAGCTTTCTTT.

J is TRBJ2-1 and V is TRBV18; 10 bases agree with TRBD2. Germline CDR1 reads KGHSH; CDR2 reads LQKENI. The CDR3 spans 16 residues. V dropped 5 bases and J dropped 2; count of bases not matched to a gene: 6. In DNA, the CDR3 is TGTGCCAGCTCAGTCAAACTAGCGGGAACCTACAATGAGCAGTTCTTC. This codes for CASSVKLAGTYNEQFF.

V usage is TRBV6-6 and J usage is TRBJ2-3; 7 nucleotides agree with TRBD1. V trimming: 8 bases; J trimming: 2 bases; junction bases outside the gene matches: 10. CDR1 and CDR2 from the germline V gene are MNHNY and SVGAGI (reference sequence). This CDR3 spans 15 amino acids. The CDR3 loop is CASSQRQGSTDTQYF. The CDR3 DNA follows: TGTGCCAGCTCTCAAAGACAGGGATCCACAGATACGCAGTATTTT.

V and J are TRBV7-3 and TRBJ2-1; the match to TRBD2 covers 8 bases. The CDR3 totals 17 residues. V shed 0 bases and J 5 bases; nucleotides not matched to a gene: 9. Germline-derived CDR1 and CDR2 are SGHTA and FQGTGA. Written as DNA, the CDR3 is TGTGCCAGCAGCTTAACAGGTCGGCGGGGGGATCACAATGAGCAGTTCTTC. Protein product: CASSLTGRRGDHNEQFF.

This clone was picked up a small number of times. The chain couples TRBV7-2 to TRBJ1-5; no reliable D call. Germline V gene lookup returns CDR1 SGHTA and CDR2 FQGNSA. Trimming stripped 2 bases from V and 2 bases from J, with 10 bases between. This CDR3 has 15 amino acids. CDR3 loop: CASSLRVRGNQPQHF. The DNA of the CDR3 is TGTGCCAGCAGCTTACGTGTGAGGGGCAATCAGCCCCAGCATTTT.

V usage is TRBV27 and J usage is TRBJ2-7; unclear D gene. Trimming took 7 bases from V and 2 from J, leaving 18 bases between them. This CDR3 contains 15 residues. The germline V gene encodes CDR1 MNHEY and CDR2 SMNVEV (reference sequence). CDR3 in DNA: TGTGCCAGCATGAGGCAAGTAGCCCGTCCCTACGAGCAGTACTTC. Translation gives CASMRQVARPYEQYF.

The chain carries TRBV28 and TRBJ1-2, with D possibly being TRBD1 (5 bases). V gave up 1 base and J gave up 7 bases, with 10 bases separating them. The length of the CDR3 is 13 residues. CDR1 and CDR2 (germline): MDHEN, SYDVKM. The CDR3, as DNA: TGTGCCAGCAGTTTATCCGGGGCGGGTGGCTACACCTTC. Amino acid sequence: CASSLSGAGGYTF.

The rearrangement uses TRBV6-4 and TRBJ2-3, with TRBD2 identical over 8 bases. The CDR3 loop spans 16 amino acids. Losses at the gene ends were 0 bases for V and 5 bases for J; bases not matched to a gene: 7. Germline V lookup: CDR1 MRHNA, CDR2 SNTAGT. This CDR3 reads CASSDSAGRARDTQYF. CDR3 nucleotide sequence: TGTGCCAGCAGTGACTCGGCCGGGAGGGCGAGAGATACGCAGTATTTT.

The gene calls are TRBV6-1 and TRBJ2-1; 8 nucleotides line up with TRBD2. V lost 4 bases and J lost 8; bases outside the gene matches: 7. Germline CDR1 reads MNHNS; CDR2 reads SASEGT. This CDR3 is built from 14 residues. Here the CDR3 reads CASSAAGVVYEQFF. The CDR3 DNA is TGTGCCAGCAGTGCAGCGGGGGTTGTCTATGAGCAGTTCTTC.

The rearrangement links TRBV19 to TRBJ2-1; weak D call: TRBD2 (5 bases). This CDR3 is 14 amino acids long. The ends were cut back, 5 bases at V and 4 bases at J, with 12 bases in the middle. In germline, CDR1 is LNHDA, CDR2 SQIVND (reference sequence). CDR3 DNA sequence: TGTGCCAGTAGTGGCGGGTTCCCGTACAATGAGCAGTTCTTC. Translating it yields CASSGGFPYNEQFF.

V gene TRBV5-4 combines with J gene TRBJ2-7, with D possibly TRBD1 on 6 matching bases. Trimming left V 1 base short and J 2 bases short, with 10 bases between. Germline-derived CDR1 and CDR2 are SGHNT and YYREEE (reference sequence). The CDR3 extends over 14 amino acids. This CDR3 is CASSLTGTTYEQYF. The CDR3, as DNA: TGTGCCAGCAGCTTGACCGGGACAACCTACGAGCAGTACTTC.

The chain is built from TRBV5-6 and TRBJ2-1, with TRBD2 as a possible D gene (6 bases). The V and J ends lost 0 bases and 3 bases respectively, with 13 bases between them. The CDR3 has 16 amino acids. Germline CDR1 SGHDT, CDR2 YYEEEE. CDR3 bases: TGTGCCAGCAGCTTGGGTGACGGGAGTTACTACAATGAGCAGTTCTTC. It specifies CASSLGDGSYYNEQFF.